The T cell receptor beta chain described here comes from a study of yellow fever vaccine responses in identical twins. General study findings and limits: Reports say the vaccine T cell response in twins looked partly convergent and partly personalized.

One entry per CDR3 protein results from TCRdb running MiXCR on the RT-PCR reads. The sample yields tens of thousands of distinct CDR3 sequences, under 80% seen once. Germline CDR1 reads MDHEN; CDR2 reads SYDVKM. Losses at the gene ends were 6 bases for V and 6 bases for J; bases not matched to a gene: 7. This CDR3 spans 13 amino acids. On this clonotype: Its specificity is not known.

The clonotype was recovered from a woman aged 18-35 years who received the yellow fever vaccine. The sample was T cells from blood (PBMCs), unsorted or a sorted subset (not recorded which), taken before or after yellow fever vaccination (not recorded which). This sequence joins TRBV28 and TRBJ2-7; 8 bases are a match to TRBD1. The CDR3: CASRRQGPGEQYF. Written as DNA, the CDR3 is TGTGCCAGCAGGAGACAGGGGCCTGGCGAGCAGTACTTC.